Sequencing of this T cell receptor beta chain was carried out in a study of identical twins listed by TCRdb under 2016. With regard to the full study: The study deep-sequenced TCR alpha and beta repertoires from monozygotic twins, unrelated adults of various ages and cord blood to test whether fetal clonotypes persist. To rule out contamination, replicate twin experiments were performed at different times with different library preparation protocols.

Receptor libraries were prepared by 5' RACE. Sequencing used an Illumina HiSeq 2000. Template switching added a universal primer binding site, and the final cDNA carried a unique molecular identifier that allowed TCR cDNA molecules to be counted accurately. Specific primers in the conserved constant-segment region were used to synthesize first-strand cDNA for the TCR alpha and beta chains. To control for contamination, each cDNA library was double barcoded with a SMART-Mk sample barcode plus Illumina barcodes. Two successive PCR steps introduced TruSeq adapter sequences along with Illumina sample barcodes. The Illumina HiSeq platform was used with custom primers to sequence TCR alpha and beta cDNA libraries. The authors' analysis ran thus. MiGEC processed the raw reads to extract unique molecular identifiers, while MiXCR was used to determine the CDR3 positions. For each individual, recombination models were inferred using an EM algorithm with the repgenHMM and IGoR tools. Shared clonotypes were analyzed with the tcR package in R, and sharing was normalized by the product of cloneset sizes. Out-of-frame nonproductive sequences were analyzed to study raw recombination free of thymic and clonal selection effects. The raw public data were reprocessed by TCRdb itself: fastp quality trimming at Q25, MiXCR clonotype calling, in-frame beta chains only. Under each unique CDR3 protein, matching rows form one entry showing the most common genes and DNA. V and J calls and clone size were set by TCRdb, not the authors. The sample table lists just over 500,000 distinct CDR3 sequences, roughly 21% of them with a count of one. Of the sample, roughly 0.9% falls within the top ten clones.

Concerning this clonotype itself: Its antigen specificity is not known. The record has no base qualities; no much larger clone is one base away.

The investigation overall reported the following: Out-of-frame TCR alpha sharing in monozygotic twins was systematically underestimated by recombination models, whereas sharing between unrelated individuals was in agreement with the recombination models. Compared with coincidental sharing between unrelated individuals, out-of-frame TCR alpha sequences shared between twins showed an excess of sequences with low generation probability. Fewer insertions were carried by abundant cord blood beta clonotypes, a similar but weaker trend appeared in young adult naive repertoires, and no such trend appeared in memory repertoires. The excess sharing between twins in beta out-of-frame sequences was weaker because fewer shared sequences reduced the signal-to-noise ratio. Invariant T cells such as MAIT and iNKT could partly confound zero-insertion analyses, though diverse VJ usage argued against this for most clonotypes. Conclusions relied on cross-sectional statistical analysis, since the same donors could not be followed over many years.

All donors were healthy Caucasians. Three pairs of female monozygotic twins, all aged about 18 to 30 years, made up the twin cohort. Positive isolation kits from Invitrogen were used to isolate the CD4+ and CD8+ T cell populations. The CDR3 covers 14 residues, taking in both the cysteine and the phenylalanine. Left in the record is the CDR3 DNA by itself, 42 bases read in frame from the first base. Here V drops 8 bases and J drops 9 bases, and the junction holds 8 bases not matched to any gene. The sample also formed part of further work on T cells expressing NK-cell markers. As that second study puts it: Three sorted T-cell subsets (CD3+CD56+NKG2C+, CD3+CD56+NKG2C- and CD3+CD56-NKG2C+) from several donors had their TCR beta-chain repertoires profiled. Seven of the eight sequenced donors were HCMV-seropositive and one was HCMV-seronegative. To restrict sorting to alphabetaTCR-expressing T cells, an anti-gammadeltaTCR antibody was added in several experiments. In several donors, the dominant CD3+CD56+NKG2C+ clonotypes were found to rank among the top 10 CD8+ clonotypes and to make up about 1.0-7.5% of CD8+ T cells. Those dominant clonotypes were again the most abundant among CD3+CD56-NKG2C+ cells in a handful of donors, at roughly 25-60.1%. Whether the expanded NKG2C-expressing T cell clones were specific for HCMV antigens was left unclear. Randomly selected healthy volunteers, three men and five women, were used as the eight sequenced donors. To determine HCMV serostatus, a commercial ELISA kit was used to detect HCMV-specific IgG in serum. MIGEC was used to demultiplex reads and group reads by UMI, and MiTCR was used to assemble and quantify clonotypes. To exclude erroneous sequences, only TCR cDNA sequences supported by at least two reads were retained. The tcR package was used for downstream repertoire analysis, and clonotypes were matched between fractions using CDR3 nucleotide sequence together with V segment. VDJmatch was used to annotate antigen specificity against VDJdb, with one amino acid substitution in CDR3 permitted.

This chain is built from TRBV12-3 or TRBV12-4 and TRBJ1-6, with 9 bases aligning to TRBD1. Sequences were obtained from CD4+ T cells sorted from blood. This TCR derives from a young woman in good health. The DNA sequence is TGTGCCAGCGGACTCGGGACAGGGCGTTCACCCCTCCACTTT. This yields the protein CASGLGTGRSPLHF.